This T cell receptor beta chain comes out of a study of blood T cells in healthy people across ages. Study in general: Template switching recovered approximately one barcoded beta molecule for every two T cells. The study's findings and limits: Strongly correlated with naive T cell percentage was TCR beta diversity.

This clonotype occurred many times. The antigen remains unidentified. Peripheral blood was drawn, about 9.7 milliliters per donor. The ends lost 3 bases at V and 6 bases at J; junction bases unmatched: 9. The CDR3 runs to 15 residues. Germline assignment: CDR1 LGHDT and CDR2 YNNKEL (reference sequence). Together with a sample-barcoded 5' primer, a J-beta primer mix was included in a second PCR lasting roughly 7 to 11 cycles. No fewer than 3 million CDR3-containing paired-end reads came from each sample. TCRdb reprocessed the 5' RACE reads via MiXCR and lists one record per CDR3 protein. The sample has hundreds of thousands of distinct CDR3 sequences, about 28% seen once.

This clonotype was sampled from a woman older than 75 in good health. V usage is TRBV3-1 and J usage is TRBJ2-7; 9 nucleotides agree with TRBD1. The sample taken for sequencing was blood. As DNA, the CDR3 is TGTGCCAGCAGCCACGGACCGGGACAGGGTGTCGAGCAGTACTTC. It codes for CASSHGPGQGVEQYF.